Below, one T cell receptor (beta chain) is given with its context. Its matching antigen is unknown. In TCRdb, the reads were re-called with MiXCR into one record per CDR3 protein. The sample lists 200,000 to 250,000 distinct CDR3 sequences, under 25% occurring once. The CDR3 extends over 12 amino acids. With 8 bases removed from V and 0 bases from J, the gap between germline ends came to 8 bases. Germline assignment: CDR1 SGHTA and CDR2 FQGTGA. This specimen comes from a study of T cell repertoires in cytomegalovirus infection. Study-wide context: Carrying CMV and the relevant HLA type showed in public TCR beta signatures.

Whole-study findings and limits: Across the ex vivo response, the dominant clonotypes were HLA-C-restricted CMV-specific TCR beta clonotypes.

The chain carries TRBV7-3 and TRBJ2-7, with D possibly matching TRBD2 (5 bases). Sequencing used CD8+ T cells from PBMCs. This TCR came from a human donor in good health (CMV status not recorded). Some clones in this sample may be carry-over from other donors' samples. CDR3 DNA: TGTGCCAGCGCGGGTTCCTCCTACGAGCAGTACTTC. Its protein is CASAGSSYEQYF.